These T cell receptor beta chains were read from a single sample in a study of blood T cells in healthy people across ages. TCRdb passed the 5' RACE reads through MiXCR, listing each CDR3 protein once. The sample has about 1.4 million distinct CDR3 sequences, approximately 59% seen once. The material sequenced was blood. The receptors were gathered from a man aged 18-30 years in good health. Each CDR3 is given with its conserved first and last residue. D genes are given only for firm matches.

V,D,J,CDR3
TRBV29-1,TRBD2,TRBJ2-7,CSAQLAGGYEQYF
TRBV9,.,TRBJ2-2,CASSVAAGALNTGELFF
TRBV6-6,.,TRBJ2-7,CASSYPGPYEQYF
TRBV6-1,TRBD1,TRBJ2-4,CASSRKGQGFLKNIQYF
TRBV20-1,.,TRBJ2-7,CSAREVGRGYEQYF
TRBV18,.,TRBJ1-5,CASSPDGGASNQPQHF
TRBV12-3/TRBV12-4,TRBD2,TRBJ2-7,CASSITSGSPSYEQYF
TRBV2,TRBD2,TRBJ2-5,CASSDDGRRETQYF
TRBV4-1,.,TRBJ1-2,CASSPREGNYGYTF
TRBV7-2,.,TRBJ1-1,CASSLAEGQGGTEAFF
TRBV30,.,TRBJ1-2,CAWSEGDNYGYTF
TRBV6-6,.,TRBJ2-6,CASSYSMQSGANVLTF
TRBV30,.,TRBJ1-1,CAWEFWTSNTEAFF
TRBV5-1,.,TRBJ1-4,CASSWGTKSTNEKLFF
TRBV27,.,TRBJ2-1,CASSPRVPGNEQFF
TRBV29-1,.,TRBJ1-2,CSVEELYGYTF
TRBV7-2,TRBD1,TRBJ1-2,CASTQDRGRDGYTF
TRBV7-9,TRBD1,TRBJ1-1,CASSFRDRGPEAFF
TRBV20-1,TRBD1,TRBJ2-7,CSANGQGIYEQYF
TRBV7-2,.,TRBJ2-5,CASSYGLARYQETQYF
TRBV29-1,TRBD1,TRBJ2-5,CSVGGQGAGKTQYF
TRBV7-9,.,TRBJ2-1,CASSSRDFTYNEQFF
TRBV16,.,TRBJ1-1,CASSQWVNTEAFF
TRBV20-1,.,TRBJ1-1,CSAIRGTTEAFF
TRBV6-5,TRBD2,TRBJ2-1,CASSSETSGGPDVSYNEQFF
TRBV27,.,TRBJ2-7,CASSYRVSYEQYF
TRBV29-1,TRBD1,TRBJ2-1,CSGDRGRNEQFF